This T cell receptor beta chain is from a study of T-cell reconstitution after alpha-beta-depleted transplantation in children. Library preparation (for TCRbeta) was performed with unique molecular identifiers. TCRdb reprocessed the PCR reads with MiXCR, giving one entry per CDR3 protein. The table lists 100,000 to 150,000 distinct CDR3 sequences, 20% to 25% of them singletons. This clonotype was seen at least ten times. Its antigen remains unknown. Study observations and caveats: Some patients showed high day-60 TCRbeta diversity, which derived from surviving recipient T cells and thymic progenitors. At the one-year point after transplant, T-cell counts and TCRbeta diversity were found to come mostly from T cells that had been newly produced.

Germline CDR1 SQVTM, CDR2 ANQGSEA. The CDR3 is made up of 12 amino acids. V lost 2 bases and J 1 base, leaving 4 bases between the germline ends. This sequence joins TRBV29-1 and TRBJ2-3; D is undetermined. The material was PBMCs, mostly from graft donor cells, obtained 180 days after TCRalphabeta/CD19-depleted stem cell transplant. This receptor was identified in a male patient between 2 and 15 years old who had a stem cell transplant for chronic granulomatous disease, so the T cells may come from the graft donor. The CDR3 DNA reads TGCAGCGTTGAACGGGGCACAGATACGCAGTATTTT. It yields the protein CSVERGTDTQYF.